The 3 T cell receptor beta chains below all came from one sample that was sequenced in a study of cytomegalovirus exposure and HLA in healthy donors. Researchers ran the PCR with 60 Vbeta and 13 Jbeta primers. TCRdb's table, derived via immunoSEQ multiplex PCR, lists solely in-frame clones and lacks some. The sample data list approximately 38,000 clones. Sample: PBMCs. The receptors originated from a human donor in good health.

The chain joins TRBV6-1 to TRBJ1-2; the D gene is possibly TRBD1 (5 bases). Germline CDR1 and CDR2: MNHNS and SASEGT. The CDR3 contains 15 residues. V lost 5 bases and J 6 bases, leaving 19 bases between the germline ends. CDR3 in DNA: TGTGCCAGCAGTCCCTCGGGGGAAAGGGTTAATGGCTACACCTTC. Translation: CASSPSGERVNGYTF.

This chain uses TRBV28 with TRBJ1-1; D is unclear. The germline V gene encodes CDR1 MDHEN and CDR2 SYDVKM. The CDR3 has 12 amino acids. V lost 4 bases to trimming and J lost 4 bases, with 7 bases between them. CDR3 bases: TGTGCCAGCAGTTCCCTTTTCACTGAAGCTTTCTTT. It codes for CASSSLFTEAFF.

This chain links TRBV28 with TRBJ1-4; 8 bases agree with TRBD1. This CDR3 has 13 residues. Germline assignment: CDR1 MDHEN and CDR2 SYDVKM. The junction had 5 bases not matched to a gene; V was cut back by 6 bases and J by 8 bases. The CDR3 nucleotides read TGTGCCAGCAGCTATCAGGGGGCGGAAAAACTGTTTTTT. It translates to CASSYQGAEKLFF.